This TCR beta chain was captured in a study of cytomegalovirus exposure and HLA in healthy donors. Primers included in the PCR were 60 Vbeta and 13 Jbeta primers. Source study methods: Later work found around 80 million unique TCR beta chains, with approximately 12 million shared. Data came from immunoSEQ multiplex PCR; TCRdb stores just in-frame clones and leaves some out. V, J and clone size are those of that table, while D and trimming were read from the DNA. The sample gives approximately 100,000 clones, more than 80% of which show up once; approximately 4% is in the top ten. In germline, CDR1 is SGHDN, CDR2 FVKESK. Trimming cost V 4 bases and J 0 bases, with 22 bases left between them. CDR3 length: 20 amino acids. Details on this clone: Its antigen is not identified.

Study conclusions and caveats: In a later analysis, the majority of CMV-associated beta chains seemingly showed HLA restriction. Usually a TCR sequence was rare, but some public TCRs were found in many donors. A previous analysis found most TCR beta V segments productive roughly 87% or roughly 30% of the time.

The chain is built from TRBV14 and TRBJ2-6, with D possibly TRBD1 on 6 matching bases. Sequenced sample: PBMCs. The clonotype originates from a man aged 30 to 39 in good health and CMV-seronegative. The CDR3 DNA is TGTGCCAGCAGCCTGGTCAAGATGACAGGACCGAGCTCTGGGGCCAACGTCCTGACTTTC. Its protein is CASSLVKMTGPSSGANVLTF.